These 20 T cell receptor beta chains were sequenced from one sample in a study of T cell repertoires in cytomegalovirus infection. Each CDR3 protein gets one entry after TCRdb re-called the reads with MiXCR. Of some 940,000 distinct CDR3 sequences detected, roughly 30% appear once; the ten largest clones hold around 15%. Their antigen targets remain unknown. Sequencing was performed on cultured CD8+ T cells from PBMCs, taken from culture after CMV antigen stimulation. The receptors derive from a human donor in good health (CMV status not recorded). Some clones in this sample may be carry-over from other donors' samples.

The V and J genes are TRBV6-5 and TRBJ1-2; 7 bases line up with TRBD1. This CDR3 region has 13 residues. With 4 bases clipped from V and 7 bases from J, the junction kept 6 bases outside the gene matches. Germline CDR1 reads MNHEY; CDR2 reads SVGAGI. The CDR3 region is CASSSQGWRGYTF. The CDR3 DNA reads TGTGCCAGCAGTTCACAGGGGTGGCGTGGCTACACCTTC.

The chain recombines TRBV27 with TRBJ2-2; 7 bases fit TRBD1. With V trimmed by 5 bases and J by 4 bases, 7 bases remained unmatched. Per germline, CDR1 MNHEY and CDR2 SMNVEV (reference sequence). This CDR3 has 15 residues. The DNA for the CDR3 is TGTGCCAGCAGTCCGACAGGGATGGGCACCGGGGAGCTGTTTTTT. This codes for CASSPTGMGTGELFF.

This clonotype was detected ten times or more. The chain links TRBV7-8 to TRBJ2-5, with D perhaps matching TRBD2 (6 bases). The CDR3 has 16 residues. Germline CDR1 and CDR2: SGHVS and FQNEAQ. V was trimmed by 4 bases and J by 5 bases, leaving 20 bases between them. Written as DNA, the CDR3 is TGTGCCAGCAGCTCCCGAGGCGCGGGGAGGTTGGAGACCCAGTACTTC. Protein: CASSSRGAGRLETQYF.

V gene TRBV27 combines with J gene TRBJ1-5; no clear D. V was cut by 6 bases and J by 3 bases, with 21 bases left in between. Germline CDR1 is MNHEY and CDR2 is SMNVEV (reference sequence). The CDR3 runs to 17 residues. CDR3 protein: CASRPTFGSIANQPQHF. CDR3 DNA: TGTGCCAGCAGGCCTACCTTCGGGTCAATTGCCAATCAGCCCCAGCATTTT.

This clonotype has only a few counts. This CDR3 is missing its conserved last phenylalanine or tryptophan, likely due to a read error. This rearrangement joins TRBV25-1 to TRBJ2-1; D not certain. The CDR3 is 18 residues long. Looked up from germline, CDR1 is MGHDK and CDR2 is SYGVNS. V was trimmed by 4 bases and J by 4 bases, leaving 23 bases between them. As DNA, the CDR3 is TGTGCCAGCAGTGGGCCCGGTGGAAAAGCGCAACAATACAATGAGCAGTTCTCC. Translated: CASSGPGGKAQQYNEQFS.

This chain links TRBV12-3 or TRBV12-4 with TRBJ2-3; no clear D. The CDR3 sequence is 15 residues long. V lost 1 base and J lost 4, with 12 bases in between. This chain's CDR3 is CASSLEFSTADTQYF. The DNA for the CDR3 is TGTGCCAGCAGTTTAGAATTTAGTACCGCAGATACGCAGTATTTT.

The chain uses TRBV29-1 and TRBJ2-1; TRBD2 is a possible D gene (6 bases). The V and J ends lost 3 bases and 4 bases respectively, with 13 bases between them. The CDR3 totals 14 residues. Germline V lookup: CDR1 SQVTM, CDR2 ANQGSEA. The CDR3 here is CSVDSRGTYNEQFF. The CDR3 nucleotides are TGCAGCGTTGACTCTCGCGGGACGTACAATGAGCAGTTCTTC.

This clonotype was detected many times. J is TRBJ2-1 and V is TRBV7-2; the D gene is possibly TRBD2 (6 bases). This CDR3 spans 13 amino acids. Germline-derived CDR1 and CDR2 are SGHTA and FQGNSA. Trimming removed 1 base at V and 9 bases at J, with 10 bases between. DNA for the CDR3: TGTGCCAGCAGCTTAGGGGGAGCGGGTGAGCAGTTCTTC. Its translation: CASSLGGAGEQFF. The variable domain in full, completed from reference TRBV7-2 and TRBJ2-1, reads GAGVSQSPSNKVTEKGKDVELRCDPISGHTALYWYRQSLGQGLEFLIYFQGNSAPDKSGLPSDRFSAERTGGSVSTLTIQRTQQEDSAVYLCASSLGGAGEQFFGPGTRLTVL.

The chain employs TRBV19 and TRBJ2-4; tentatively, D is TRBD1 (6 bases). Trimming pared 3 bases from V and 2 bases from J, leaving 8 bases between. Germline lookup yields CDR1 LNHDA and CDR2 SQIVND (reference sequence). This CDR3 has 14 residues. CDR3: CASSIQGTKNIQYF. The CDR3 DNA follows: TGTGCCAGTAGTATCCAGGGGACCAAAAACATTCAGTACTTC.

This clonotype has just a few counts. V usage is TRBV28 and J usage is TRBJ2-4, with 11 nucleotides matching TRBD2. CDR3 length: 16 amino acids. The germline V gene encodes CDR1 MDHEN and CDR2 SYDVKM. The trim removed 4 bases at V and 1 base at J, leaving 3 bases unmatched. CDR3 amino acids: CASSSASGGAKNIQYF. CDR3 sequence (DNA): TGTGCCAGCAGTTCGGCTAGCGGGGGGGCCAAAAACATTCAGTACTTC.

A note on this clonotype: At one end, the junction sequence differs from germline, possibly due to a read error. The rearrangement uses TRBV6-6 and TRBJ1-2, with D possibly being TRBD1 (6 bases). CDR3 length equals 14 residues. CDR1 is MNHNY and CDR2 is SVGAGI in the germline V gene (reference sequence). CDR3 loop: CASSSQHREDGFTF. CDR3 nucleotides: TGTGCCAGCAGTAGCCAACACAGGGAGGATGGCTTCACCTTC.

The rearrangement links TRBV6-5 to TRBJ1-2; 8 bases map to TRBD1. The CDR3 contains 15 residues. J gave up 5 bases and V 2 bases, and 7 bases lay outside the gene matches. From germline, CDR1 is MNHEY and CDR2 SVGAGI. Written as DNA, the CDR3 is TGTGCCAGCAGTTACCAGACAGGGGCCAAGTATGGCTACACCTTC. Its protein product is CASSYQTGAKYGYTF.

This chain joins TRBV6-6 and TRBJ1-4, with D tentatively TRBD1 (5 bases). The V gene lost 6 bases and the J gene lost 8 bases, with 22 bases spanning the gap. The CDR3 spans 16 residues. The germline gives CDR1 MNHNY, CDR2 SVGAGI (reference sequence). The CDR3 region has the DNA TGTGCCAGCAGGGCATTCCGGGCCTTAGAGGGGGAAAAACTGTTTTTT. Amino acid sequence: CASRAFRALEGEKLFF.

Ten or more counts support this clonotype. The V and J genes are TRBV6-6 and TRBJ2-1; D is possibly TRBD2 (6 bases). The V gene lost 6 bases and the J gene lost 7 bases, with 10 bases spanning the gap. This CDR3 has 12 amino acids. Germline CDR1 MNHNY, CDR2 SVGAGI (reference sequence). The CDR3 bases are TGTGCCAGCAGGACCGGGAGTAATGAGCAGTTCTTC. Residues: CASRTGSNEQFF.

J is TRBJ2-2 and V is TRBV19; D not certain. The CDR3 sequence is 16 residues long. In germline, CDR1 is LNHDA, CDR2 SQIVND (reference sequence). The germline V and J ends were trimmed by 7 bases and 6 bases, with 21 bases remaining between them. The CDR3 region is CASNPVVARRAGELFF. The CDR3 DNA reads TGTGCCAGTAACCCGGTTGTCGCGCGGCGTGCCGGGGAGCTGTTTTTT.

This clonotype has a handful of counts. The chain employs TRBV3-1 and TRBJ2-1, with 10 bases matching TRBD2. The J segment lost 7 bases and the V segment lost 0 bases, leaving 9 bases of the junction unmatched. The CDR3 has 17 residues. The germline V gene encodes CDR1 LGHDT and CDR2 YNNKEL (reference sequence). The CDR3, as DNA: TGTGCCAGCAGCCAAGATAGTACTAGCGGGGTCTGGAATGAGCAGTTCTTC. It is translated as CASSQDSTSGVWNEQFF.

This clonotype was recorded many times. The rearrangement joins TRBV7-2 to TRBJ2-5; 7 nucleotides line up with TRBD1. The CDR3 contains 13 residues. Trimming removed 3 bases from V and 5 bases from J; junction bases left unmatched: 3. CDR1 and CDR2 (germline): SGHTA, FQGNSA. The CDR3 reads CASSFKGGETQYF. CDR3 sequence (DNA): TGTGCCAGCAGCTTCAAAGGGGGCGAGACCCAGTACTTC.

This clonotype was detected only a few times. The chain uses TRBV25-1 and TRBJ2-7, with 9 bases matching TRBD1. Per germline, CDR1 MGHDK and CDR2 SYGVNS. J was trimmed by 2 bases and V by 5 bases; bases with no gene match: 1. The CDR3 extends over 13 amino acids. The CDR3 sequence: CASSRTGAYEQYF. In nucleotides, the CDR3 is TGTGCCAGCAGTAGGACAGGGGCCTACGAGCAGTACTTC.

To note about this clonotype: One junction end disagrees with the germline gene, perhaps due to a read error. J is TRBJ2-6 and V is TRBV2; no definite D call. Germline CDR1 reads SNHLY; CDR2 reads FYNNEI. CDR3 size: 15 residues. The CDR3 nucleotides read TGTGCCAGCAGTGGTCCGAGCTCTGGGACCAACGTCCTGACTTTC. Encoded protein: CASSGPSSGTNVLTF.

This clonotype appeared a few times. The V and J genes are TRBV6-2 or TRBV6-3 and TRBJ2-2; tentatively, D is TRBD1 (5 bases). Trimming removed 5 bases from V and 6 bases from J, with 13 bases in between. Germline CDR1 and CDR2: MNHEY and SVGEGT. The CDR3 spans 14 residues. The CDR3 DNA follows: TGTGCCAGCAGTGGCAGGGTGGTCCCCGGGGAGCTGTTTTTT. Translation gives CASSGRVVPGELFF.